A selection of T cell receptor beta chains follows, all from one sample in a study of chemoradiotherapy in HPV16-positive cancers. Method: immunoSEQ multiplex PCR; TCRdb's copy keeps in-frame clones and lacks some. Counted here are roughly 28,000 clones, over 65% occurring once; the ten biggest clones make up around 5.1%. This material consisted of blood, taken from a patient who underwent chemoradiotherapy. Receptors were obtained from a human donor with HPV-associated anogenital cancer. Each CDR3 is given with its conserved first and last residue. The D gene is left open where the match is weak. Size values are once, few and many counts, or a class for expanded clones, and some rows have none.

clone size	D gene	V gene	J gene	CDR3 protein	CDR3 DNA
few	TRBD1	TRBV4-1	TRBJ2-3	CASSQMTGADTDTQYF	TGCGCCAGCAGCCAGATGACAGGGGCCGACACAGATACGCAGTATTTT
.	TRBD1	TRBV5-6	TRBJ1-2	CASSSWDSQAYGYTF	TGTGCCAGCAGCTCGTGGGACAGCCAAGCCTATGGCTACACCTTC
.	.	TRBV10-3	TRBJ2-7	CAISEEAHEQYF	TGTGCCATCAGTGAGGAAGCGCACGAGCAGTACTTC
.	.	TRBV19	TRBJ2-7	CASSILVGYEQYF	TGTGCCAGTAGTATATTGGTCGGCTACGAGCAGTACTTC
.	.	TRBV27	TRBJ1-2	CASFGGRTADSRDGYTF	TGTGCCAGCTTCGGTGGTAGGACTGCCGACTCGAGGGATGGCTACACCTTC
.	.	TRBV5-5	TRBJ2-2	CASSHRPDRTGELFF	TGTGCCAGCAGCCATAGACCAGACCGCACCGGGGAGCTGTTTTTT
.	TRBD1	TRBV6-5	TRBJ2-7	CASSKPGTGGYEQYF	TGTGCCAGCAGCAAACCCGGGACAGGGGGTTACGAGCAGTACTTC
.	.	TRBV11-3	TRBJ2-1	CASSSPGTLNEQFF	TGTGCCAGCAGCTCACCCGGGACTCTCAATGAGCAGTTCTTC
.	TRBD1	TRBV18	TRBJ1-1	CASSPRLQGRYGTNTEAFF	TGTGCCAGCTCACCAAGATTACAGGGGCGGTACGGGACGAACACTGAAGCTTTCTTT
.	.	TRBV27	TRBJ1-2	CASSSIDSNYGYTF	TGTGCCAGCAGCTCAATAGACAGCAACTATGGCTACACCTTC
once	.	TRBV5-1	TRBJ2-1	CASSLSGANEQFF	TGCGCCAGCAGCTTGTCAGGGGCCAATGAGCAGTTCTTC
.	.	TRBV6-5	TRBJ1-2	CASSKTWDDGYTF	TGTGCCAGCAGTAAGACATGGGACGATGGCTACACCTTC
.	TRBD2	TRBV7-2	TRBJ2-7	CASSLEGTSGSYEQYF	TGTGCCAGCAGCTTAGAGGGGACTAGCGGCTCCTACGAGCAGTACTTC
.	TRBD2	TRBV6-6	TRBJ2-5	CASSYGEGETQYF	TGTGCCAGCAGTTACGGGGAGGGGGAGACCCAGTACTTC
.	TRBD2	TRBV15	TRBJ2-4	CATSRATSGGEFRERNIQYF	TGTGCCACCAGCAGAGCGACTAGCGGGGGAGAATTCCGAGAGAGAAACATTCAGTACTTC
.	.	TRBV5-5	TRBJ1-1	CASSLQGPNTEAFF	TGTGCCAGCAGCTTACAGGGTCCGAACACTGAAGCTTTCTTT
.	.	TRBV7-6	TRBJ2-7	CASSLVVGAWGEQYF	TGTGCCAGCAGCTTAGTAGTAGGGGCCTGGGGCGAGCAGTACTTC
.	.	TRBV15	TRBJ1-4	CATSRVSAATNEKLFF	TGTGCCACCAGCAGAGTATCGGCGGCAACTAATGAAAAACTGTTTTTT
.	.	TRBV5-1	TRBJ2-5	CASSLEVGAGGQQETQYF	TGCGCCAGCAGCTTGGAGGTGGGGGCAGGAGGACAACAAGAGACCCAGTACTTC
.	.	TRBV9	TRBJ1-2	CASSVATGNYGYTF	TGTGCCAGCAGCGTAGCTACAGGGAACTATGGCTACACCTTC
once	TRBD2	TRBV7-2	TRBJ2-7	CASSLSILGTSGVNEQYF	TGTGCCAGCAGCTTATCTATTTTGGGGACTAGCGGGGTTAACGAGCAGTACTTC
.	TRBD1	TRBV7-9	TRBJ2-1	CASSSGTGGPYNEQFF	TGTGCCAGCAGCTCAGGGACAGGGGGCCCCTACAATGAGCAGTTCTTC
.	.	TRBV6-1	TRBJ2-2	CASRKGETGELFF	TGTGCCAGCAGGAAAGGGGAGACCGGGGAGCTGTTTTTT
.	.	TRBV11-3	TRBJ1-4	CASRSSIRGNEKLFF	TGTGCCAGCAGAAGTAGTATCAGGGGAAATGAAAAACTGTTTTTT
.	.	TRBV5-4	TRBJ1-1	CASSLNGGGEGTEAFF	TGTGCCAGCAGCCTTAACGGGGGAGGGGAGGGTACTGAAGCTTTCTTT
.	.	TRBV25-1	TRBJ1-2	CASSGGGYRDGYTF	TGTGCCAGCAGTGGCGGCGGGTATAGGGATGGCTACACCTTC
.	.	TRBV4-1	TRBJ1-6	CASSQEKQVNSPLHF	TGCGCCAGCAGCCAAGAAAAACAGGTTAATTCACCCCTCCACTTT
.	.	TRBV11-3	TRBJ2-1	CASSLDRASYGYYNEQFF	TGTGCCAGCAGCTTAGACCGAGCTTCTTACGGGTACTACAATGAGCAGTTCTTC
.	.	TRBV21-1	TRBJ1-5	CASSKVDSGVNQPQHF	TGTGCCAGCAGCAAAGTTGACTCCGGGGTCAATCAGCCCCAGCATTTT
.	TRBD1	TRBV27	TRBJ1-5	CASSNGTVLSNQPQHF	TGTGCCAGCAGCAATGGGACAGTGCTTAGCAATCAGCCCCAGCATTTT
.	.	TRBV4-2	TRBJ1-2	CASSQDGTGNWGYTF	TGTGCCAGCAGCCAAGACGGGACTGGGAACTGGGGCTACACCTTC
few	TRBD1	TRBV29-1	TRBJ1-2	CSVQETGEYGYTF	TGCAGCGTACAAGAGACAGGGGAGTATGGCTACACCTTC
once	.	TRBV7-8	TRBJ1-4	CASSLGDRRSNEKLFF	TGTGCCAGCAGCTTAGGGGATAGGCGGTCTAATGAAAAACTGTTTTTT
.	.	TRBV2	TRBJ1-6	CASSDRTLLSPLHF	TGTGCCAGCAGTGACCGGACGCTGCTATCACCCCTCCACTTT
few	.	TRBV11-2	TRBJ1-2	CASSRGANYGYTF	TGTGCCAGCAGCCGGGGCGCTAACTATGGCTACACCTTC
.	TRBD2	TRBV5-1	TRBJ2-2	CASSLKTSDAGELFF	TGCGCCAGCAGCTTGAAAACTAGCGACGCCGGGGAGCTGTTTTTT
.	TRBD1	TRBV7-9	TRBJ1-2	CASSLQGSQSNYGYTF	TGTGCCAGCAGCCTACAGGGGTCCCAGAGTAACTATGGCTACACCTTC
.	.	TRBV19	TRBJ2-2	CASSITTGELFF	TGTGCCAGTAGTATTACCACCGGGGAGCTGTTTTTT
.	TRBD1	TRBV7-3	TRBJ2-1	CASSLGQGDNEQFF	TGTGCCAGCAGCCTGGGACAGGGGGACAATGAGCAGTTCTTC
.	.	TRBV27	TRBJ2-6	CASSLFGETSVSGANVLTF	TGTGCCAGCAGTTTGTTCGGGGAGACATCGGTTTCTGGGGCCAACGTCCTGACTTTC
.	.	TRBV7-9	TRBJ2-2	CASSLAEGRGELFF	TGTGCCAGCAGCTTAGCGGAAGGGCGTGGGGAGCTGTTTTTT
.	.	TRBV14	TRBJ1-2	CASSEGRGGYTF	TGTGCCAGCTCGGAGGGGCGCGGTGGCTACACCTTC
.	.	TRBV6-1	TRBJ1-6	CASSERGGTRNSPLHF	TGTGCCAGCAGTGAAAGGGGGGGCACGCGAAATTCACCCCTCCACTTT
.	.	TRBV15	TRBJ2-5	CATSKYQETQYF	TGTGCCACCAGCAAGTACCAAGAGACCCAGTACTTC
.	TRBD2	TRBV4-1	TRBJ2-1	CASSQDGRSGGAILPFF	TGCGCCAGCAGCCAAGACGGTCGGAGCGGGGGGGCCATATTACCGTTCTTC
.	.	TRBV9	TRBJ2-1	CASSVEGSGEREQFF	TGTGCCAGCAGCGTAGAGGGGTCAGGGGAGCGGGAGCAGTTCTTC
.	TRBD1	TRBV19	TRBJ2-1	CASRGTVHNEQFF	TGTGCCAGTAGGGGGACAGTCCACAATGAGCAGTTCTTC
.	.	TRBV7-8	TRBJ2-3	CASSLSGDTQYF	TGTGCCAGCAGCTTATCTGGGGATACGCAGTATTTT
.	.	TRBV6-7	TRBJ2-1	CASSRKKKSDTESYNEQFF	TGTGCCAGCAGTCGGAAAAAAAAATCGGACACGGAATCCTACAATGAGCAGTTCTTC
.	TRBD1	TRBV7-9	TRBJ2-3	CASSLGQMTLTTSTDTQYF	TGTGCCAGCAGCTTGGGACAGATGACATTAACAACTAGCACAGATACGCAGTATTTT
few	.	TRBV29-1	TRBJ1-2	CSVEVGATVRGYTF	TGCAGCGTTGAGGTTGGGGCAACAGTAAGGGGCTACACCTTC
.	TRBD2	TRBV29-1	TRBJ2-1	CSVEGTGTNYNEQFF	TGCAGCGTTGAGGGAACCGGGACTAACTACAATGAGCAGTTCTTC
.	TRBD1	TRBV4-1	TRBJ2-3	CASSQGTGLITDTQYF	TGCGCCAGCAGCCAGGGGACAGGGCTGATCACAGATACGCAGTATTTT
.	TRBD1	TRBV6-5	TRBJ2-4	CASRPGTVAKNIQYF	TGTGCCAGCAGGCCCGGGACAGTAGCCAAAAACATTCAGTACTTC
.	.	TRBV2	TRBJ1-1	CASSGPRLGTEAFF	TGTGCCAGCAGTGGCCCCAGGCTTGGCACTGAAGCTTTCTTT
few	TRBD2	TRBV2	TRBJ2-2	CASNSGGVNTGELFF	TGTGCCAGCAATAGCGGGGGGGTTAACACCGGGGAGCTGTTTTTT
.	.	TRBV30	TRBJ1-2	CAWSVDLGGYTF	TGTGCCTGGAGTGTGGACCTTGGTGGCTACACCTTC